These 2 T cell receptor beta chains share one sample of origin, sequenced in a study of T cells after yellow fever vaccination (dated by TCRdb to the late 2010s). The method behind the library was 5' RACE. Sequencing was carried out with an Illumina HiSeq 2500. TCRdb ran its own pipeline on the public reads, namely fastp trimming at Q25 and MiXCR clone calling, and kept in-frame beta chains. A single entry per CDR3 protein holds the most common genes and DNA from its merged rows. The sample contains approximately 610,000 distinct CDR3 sequences, around a sixth of them found a single time. The ten largest clones take up 15% to 20% of the sample. In the paper's terms, the treatment or condition label means: live attenuated yellow fever vaccine strain. Source: PBMCs, taken 4 to 6 days after the first yellow fever vaccination. The receptors were sampled from a man in his late teens or twenties who received the YFV17D yellow fever vaccine.

This chain uses TRBV2 with TRBJ1-6; TRBD1 might be the D (5 bases). This CDR3 is 14 amino acids long. V shed 3 bases and J shed 3 bases, with 6 bases lying between them. CDR1 and CDR2 from the germline V gene are SNHLY and FYNNEI. The CDR3 DNA reads as TGTGCCAGCAGTGAGGGACTCTATAATTCACCCCTCCACTTT. The encoded protein is CASSEGLYNSPLHF.

This clonotype was detected a few times. The gene calls are TRBV20-1 and TRBJ2-5, with 10 bases fitting TRBD2. The CDR3 length is 15 residues. Trimming took 5 bases from V and 5 from J; bases not matched to a gene: 11. CDR1 is DFQATT, CDR2 SNEGSKA, per germline (reference sequence). The CDR3 nucleotides are TGCAGTGCTTCAAAGCGGGGGGGACTCTTTGAGACCCAGTACTTC. Its translation is CSASKRGGLFETQYF.